Included here is one TCR beta chain sequence, with context. Different DNA sequences within this sample yield the same CDR3. Measured with immunoSEQ multiplex PCR; TCRdb has only the in-frame clones, and not every one. The repertoire holds about 2.3 million clones, with approximately 90% as singletons. Trimming removed 5 bases from V and 2 bases from J; junction bases left unmatched: 6. The CDR3 sequence is 15 residues long. Germline CDR1 MDHEN, CDR2 SYDVKM. This sample is drawn from a study of shared clonotypes between healthy human individuals. The receptor's source is a man between 18 and 35 years old in good health. Some clones in this sample may be carry-over from other donors' samples. The sample consisted of naive CD4+ T cells from PBMCs. This sample's subset: CD45RA+ positively selected. The V call is TRBV28, the J call TRBJ2-7, with 10 positions matching TRBD1. CDR3 residues: CASSPGTGVPYEQYF. The DNA of the CDR3 is TGTGCCAGCAGTCCCGGGACAGGGGTGCCCTACGAGCAGTACTTC.